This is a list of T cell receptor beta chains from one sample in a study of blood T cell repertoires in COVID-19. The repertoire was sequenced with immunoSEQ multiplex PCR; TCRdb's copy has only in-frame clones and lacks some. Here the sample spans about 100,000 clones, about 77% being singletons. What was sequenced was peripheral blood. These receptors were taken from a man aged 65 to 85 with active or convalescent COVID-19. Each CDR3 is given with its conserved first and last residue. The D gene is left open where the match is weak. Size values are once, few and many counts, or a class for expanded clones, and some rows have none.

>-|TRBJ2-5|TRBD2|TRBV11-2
TGTGCCAGCAGCTTAGAGGGACTAGCGGGGGGTTGGGAGACCCAGTACTTC
CASSLEGLAGGWETQYF
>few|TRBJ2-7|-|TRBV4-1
TGCGCCAGCAGCCAAGATCACAGGGCGTACATCTACGAGCAGTACTTC
CASSQDHRAYIYEQYF
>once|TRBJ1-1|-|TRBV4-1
TGCGCCAGCAGCCATAGACAGAGAAGTAACACTGAAGCTTTCTTT
CASSHRQRSNTEAFF
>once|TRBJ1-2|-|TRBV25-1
TGTGCCAGCAGTGATGGGGGTCGGGGGACTAACTATGGCTACACCTTC
CASSDGGRGTNYGYTF
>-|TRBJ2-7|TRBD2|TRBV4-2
TGTGCCAGCAGCCAGCACGGGACTAGCGGGACCGAGCAGTACTTC
CASSQHGTSGTEQYF
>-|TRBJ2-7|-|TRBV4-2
TGTGCCAGCAGCCTCACAGGGTTCGACGAGCAGTACTTC
CASSLTGFDEQYF
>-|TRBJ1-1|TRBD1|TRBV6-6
TGTGCCAGCAGATCCACAGGGGGCACTGAAGCTTTCTTT
CASRSTGGTEAFF
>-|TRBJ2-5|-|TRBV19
TGTGCCAGTAGTATTGTAACTCCCCGGGGCCAAGAGACCCAGTACTTC
CASSIVTPRGQETQYF
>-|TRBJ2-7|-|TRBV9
TGTGCCAGCAGCGTAACCCAGTGGTCCAGGGATGGTTTCGTCTACGAGCAGTACTTC
CASSVTQWSRDGFVYEQYF
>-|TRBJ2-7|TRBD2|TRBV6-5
TGTGCCAGCAGTTTGGGACTAGCATCCGAGCAGTACTTC
CASSLGLASEQYF
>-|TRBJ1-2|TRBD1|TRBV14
TGTGCCAGCAGCGACAGGGTCCGCTACACCTTC
CASSDRVRYTF
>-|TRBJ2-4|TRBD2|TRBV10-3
TGTGCCAGCGGGGGAGACCTAGCCAAAAACATTCAGTACTTC
CASGGDLAKNIQYF
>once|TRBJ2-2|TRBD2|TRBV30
TGTGCCTGGAATGGAGCGGGAGGTCGAACGCGGAACACCGGGGAGCTGTTTTTT
CAWNGAGGRTRNTGELFF
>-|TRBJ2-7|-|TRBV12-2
TGTGCAAGTCGCTTAAGGGACATGCACTACGAGCAGTACTTC
CASRLRDMHYEQYF